A selection of T cell receptor beta chains follows, all from one sample in a study of blood T cell repertoires in COVID-19. The data were produced by immunoSEQ multiplex PCR, yet TCRdb's version contains in-frame clones alone and is incomplete. The table lists about 72,000 clones, 75% to 95% of them singletons. The sequenced sample consisted of peripheral blood. The receptor set was obtained from a woman aged 55-69 years with active COVID-19. CDR3s include the opening cysteine and the closing phenylalanine or tryptophan. Fields, in order: J gene, clone size, V gene, D gene, CDR3 DNA, CDR3 protein. A D gene is named only where the DNA matches it firmly. Only part of the rows carry a size: once, few, many, or a class if the clone is expanded.

j_gene: TRBJ2-3; abundance: NA; v_gene: TRBV18; d_gene: NA; CDR3nt: TGTGCCAGCTCACCTGGAGGAGTCACAGATACGCAGTATTTT; CDR3aa: CASSPGGVTDTQYF
j_gene: TRBJ1-1; abundance: NA; v_gene: TRBV10-3; d_gene: TRBD1; CDR3nt: TGTGCCATCAGTAGCCGGGACAGGGGAACTGAAGCTTTCTTT; CDR3aa: CAISSRDRGTEAFF
j_gene: TRBJ2-4; abundance: NA; v_gene: TRBV6-2/TRBV6-3; d_gene: TRBD1; CDR3nt: TGTGCCAGCAGCCCCCGACAGGGTTCCAAAAACATTCAGTACTTC; CDR3aa: CASSPRQGSKNIQYF
j_gene: TRBJ2-5; abundance: NA; v_gene: TRBV3-1/TRBV3-2; d_gene: NA; CDR3nt: TGTGCCAGCAGCTATCAAGCGGCCCAAGAGACCCAGTACTTC; CDR3aa: CASSYQAAQETQYF
j_gene: TRBJ1-4; abundance: NA; v_gene: TRBV4-1; d_gene: NA; CDR3nt: TGCGCCAGCAGCCAAGACTCGCAGCGATTAAATGAAAAACTGTTTTTT; CDR3aa: CASSQDSQRLNEKLFF
j_gene: TRBJ2-3; abundance: NA; v_gene: TRBV29-1; d_gene: NA; CDR3nt: TGCAGCGTTGTAGTCGGCAGGGGGAGGAATACGCAGTATTTT; CDR3aa: CSVVVGRGRNTQYF
j_gene: TRBJ1-2; abundance: NA; v_gene: TRBV5-1; d_gene: NA; CDR3nt: TGCGCCAGCAGCTTGGATCGCGGGCGGTATGGCTACACCTTC; CDR3aa: CASSLDRGRYGYTF
j_gene: TRBJ2-7; abundance: NA; v_gene: TRBV5-1; d_gene: NA; CDR3nt: TGCGCCAGCAGCTTTGAAGGACAAACGACGGAGCAGTACTTC; CDR3aa: CASSFEGQTTEQYF
j_gene: TRBJ1-5; abundance: NA; v_gene: TRBV18; d_gene: NA; CDR3nt: TGTGCCAGCTCAACCAGCGGTCAGCCCCAGCATTTT; CDR3aa: CASSTSGQPQHF
j_gene: TRBJ2-5; abundance: NA; v_gene: TRBV11-2; d_gene: NA; CDR3nt: TGTGCCAGCAGCTTAGCTCATGGGGGGATCCATAAAGAGACCCAGTACTTC; CDR3aa: CASSLAHGGIHKETQYF
j_gene: TRBJ1-5; abundance: NA; v_gene: TRBV20-1; d_gene: NA; CDR3nt: TGCAGTGCTAGTAGGCAGGAACAGCCCCAGCATTTT; CDR3aa: CSASRQEQPQHF
j_gene: TRBJ1-4; abundance: NA; v_gene: TRBV6-6; d_gene: TRBD1; CDR3nt: TGTGCCAGCAGACCTGGACAGGGGACAGGGAAAGGAAAACTGTTTTTT; CDR3aa: CASRPGQGTGKGKLFF
j_gene: TRBJ2-1; abundance: NA; v_gene: TRBV28; d_gene: TRBD2; CDR3nt: TGTGCCAGCAGTTTCCCTAGCGGGAGGGATAATGAGCAGTTCTTC; CDR3aa: CASSFPSGRDNEQFF
j_gene: TRBJ1-1; abundance: NA; v_gene: TRBV2; d_gene: NA; CDR3nt: TGTGCCAGCAGTGCCCAGGGGAGCACTGAAGCTTTCTTT; CDR3aa: CASSAQGSTEAFF
j_gene: TRBJ1-2; abundance: NA; v_gene: TRBV30; d_gene: NA; CDR3nt: TGTGCCTGGAATCAGGACAGCTCTAACTATGGCTACACCTTC; CDR3aa: CAWNQDSSNYGYTF
j_gene: TRBJ2-7; abundance: NA; v_gene: TRBV11-2; d_gene: TRBD1; CDR3nt: TGTGCCAGCAGCTTAACCCCCGGGGACAGCTACGAGCAGTACTTC; CDR3aa: CASSLTPGDSYEQYF
j_gene: TRBJ1-1; abundance: NA; v_gene: TRBV5-1; d_gene: NA; CDR3nt: TGCGCCAGCAGCCTTAGTCCGAACACTGAAGCTTTCTTT; CDR3aa: CASSLSPNTEAFF
j_gene: TRBJ2-5; abundance: NA; v_gene: TRBV6-5; d_gene: TRBD2; CDR3nt: TGTGCCAGCAGTTTAGCGGGAGTAAAGACCCAGTACTTC; CDR3aa: CASSLAGVKTQYF
j_gene: TRBJ1-2; abundance: NA; v_gene: TRBV2; d_gene: NA; CDR3nt: TGTGCCAGCAGGGCAGGGGCAACTGGCTACACCTTC; CDR3aa: CASRAGATGYTF
j_gene: TRBJ1-1; abundance: NA; v_gene: TRBV9; d_gene: NA; CDR3nt: TGTGCCAGCCCCCCAGGGCTGAACACTGAAGCTTTCTTT; CDR3aa: CASPPGLNTEAFF
j_gene: TRBJ1-2; abundance: once; v_gene: TRBV5-5; d_gene: TRBD1; CDR3nt: TGTGCCAGCAGCTTTACTGACAGGGGAACCTATGGCTACACCTTC; CDR3aa: CASSFTDRGTYGYTF
j_gene: TRBJ2-5; abundance: NA; v_gene: TRBV7-9; d_gene: NA; CDR3nt: TGTGCCAGCAGCTTTGACAGCCAAGAGACCCAGTACTTC; CDR3aa: CASSFDSQETQYF
j_gene: TRBJ2-5; abundance: NA; v_gene: TRBV28; d_gene: NA; CDR3nt: TGTGCCAGCAGTTTTAGAGGGACAAACAAAGAGACCCAGTACTTC; CDR3aa: CASSFRGTNKETQYF
j_gene: TRBJ2-3; abundance: NA; v_gene: TRBV11-2; d_gene: NA; CDR3nt: TGTGCCAGCAGCTCCCTGGGAGCGGTCACAGATACGCAGTATTTT; CDR3aa: CASSSLGAVTDTQYF
j_gene: TRBJ2-1; abundance: NA; v_gene: TRBV18; d_gene: TRBD1; CDR3nt: TGTGCCAGCTCACGATTGGGACAGGGGGCAGGGGAGCAGTTCTTC; CDR3aa: CASSRLGQGAGEQFF